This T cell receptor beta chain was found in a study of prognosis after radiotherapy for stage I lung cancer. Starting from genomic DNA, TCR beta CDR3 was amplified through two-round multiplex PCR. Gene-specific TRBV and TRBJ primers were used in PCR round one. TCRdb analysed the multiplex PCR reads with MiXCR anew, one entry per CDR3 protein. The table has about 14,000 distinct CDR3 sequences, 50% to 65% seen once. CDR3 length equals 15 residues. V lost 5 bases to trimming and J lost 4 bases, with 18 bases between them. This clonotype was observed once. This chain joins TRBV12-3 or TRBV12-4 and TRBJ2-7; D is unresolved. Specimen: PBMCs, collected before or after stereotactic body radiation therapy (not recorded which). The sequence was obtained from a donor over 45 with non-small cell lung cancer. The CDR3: CASSAPVIGSYEQYF. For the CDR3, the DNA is TGTGCCAGCAGTGCACCCGTGATCGGATCTTACGAGCAGTACTTC.